The source of this T cell receptor (beta chain) is a study of blood T cell repertoires in COVID-19. Overall study context: PBMCs, B-cell-depleted T cells, or T cells provided the cDNA or gDNA that made up the material.

Libraries were prepared by immunoSEQ multiplex PCR; TCRdb keeps only in-frame clonotypes and omits some of them. The profile shows approximately 170,000 clones, about 83% of them singletons. CDR1 LGHNT and CDR2 FRNRAP come from the germline V gene. The CDR3 covers 12 residues. Between the trimmed V and J ends, which lost 5 bases and 1 base, there was a span of 2 bases. The chain recombines TRBV12-5 with TRBJ1-4; no reliable D call. The sequencing input was peripheral blood. The sequence was obtained from a man aged 65 to 85 who had recovered from COVID-19. CDR3 nucleotides: TGTGCTAGTGGTCGAACTAATGAAAAACTGTTTTTT. Translation gives CASGRTNEKLFF.